This TCR beta chain was recovered during a study of shared T cell receptors in the human thymus. The V and J ends lost 0 bases and 4 bases respectively, with 17 bases between them. CDR3 length equals 17 residues. The germline V gene has CDR1 SGHDT and CDR2 YYEEEE. Sequencing used immunoSEQ multiplex PCR; TCRdb keeps in-frame clones, though not all of them. The table has 550,000 to 800,000 clones, 70% to 90% seen once; the top ten hold under 0.012%. These records were also assigned to another study, of human thymus T cells. That paper adds: Obtained as resections during corrective heart surgery, the thymus tissue was then studied. Unrelated individuals had highly overlapping thymic repertoires, as reported in related research.

The chain recombines TRBV5-6 with TRBJ2-1; D is perhaps TRBD2 (6 bases). The TCR was taken from a girl less than two years old with a congenital heart defect. The sequenced sample consisted of thymocytes. The CDR3 nucleotides are TGTGCCAGCAGCTTGGTGGTGCGGGACGAGGGGTACAATGAGCAGTTCTTC. Its protein product is CASSLVVRDEGYNEQFF.